These 2 T cell receptor beta chains originate from one sample sequenced in a study of identical twins. TCRdb fed the 5' RACE reads into MiXCR, producing one record per CDR3 protein. The sample lists under 1 million distinct CDR3 sequences, 9% to 15% seen once, with around 1.6% in the top ten. These data were also reused for a study on yellow fever vaccine responses in identical twins.

The specimen sequenced was PBMCs. These receptors all come from a woman between 18 and 30 years old in good health.

The rearrangement uses TRBV5-1 and TRBJ2-5; 11 bases agree with TRBD2. Germline V CDR1 and CDR2: SGHRS, YFSETQ. The V and J ends lost 4 bases and 0 bases, in that order; junction bases with no gene match: 2. The CDR3 has 15 residues. CDR3 sequence (DNA): TGCGCCAGCAGCCCGGGACTAGCGGACCAAGAGACCCAGTACTTC. This codes for CASSPGLADQETQYF.

This clonotype has just a few counts. The rearrangement uses TRBV7-6 and TRBJ2-7, with 7 nucleotides matching TRBD2. The CDR3 is made up of 15 amino acids. Germline-derived CDR1 and CDR2 are SGHVS and FNYEAQ. The junction had 6 bases not matched to a gene; V was cut back by 1 base and J by 3 bases. CDR3 bases: TGTGCCAGCAGCTTAGATGGGCGGGAGCTCTACGAGCAGTACTTC. Amino acids: CASSLDGRELYEQYF.